This TCR beta chain appears in the sequencing data of a study of blood T cell repertoires in COVID-19. The V gene's germline CDR1 is SGHRS and CDR2 YFSETQ. The junction had 6 bases not matched to a gene; V was cut back by 1 base and J by 3 bases. This CDR3 contains 16 residues. Sequenced by immunoSEQ multiplex PCR; TCRdb stores in-frame clones only, minus some. This table holds about 190,000 clones, approximately 80% found once. This chain connects TRBV5-1 to TRBJ2-2, with 7 bases fitting TRBD2. Sequencing was carried out using peripheral blood. This clonotype originated in a woman in her forties or fifties with acute or convalescent COVID-19. The CDR3, as DNA: TGCGCCAGCAGCTTGAGGTCGGGGGGTTACACCGGGGAGCTGTTTTTT. Translating it yields CASSLRSGGYTGELFF.